These T cell receptor beta chains were read from a single sample in a study of blood T cells in healthy people across ages. TCRdb recomputed calls from the 5' RACE reads with MiXCR, one row per CDR3 protein. The data show around 1.5 million distinct CDR3 sequences, with about 35% seen just once and about 11% held by the top ten. The sequencing input was blood. Receptors were obtained from a young woman in good health. Each CDR3 is given with its conserved first and last residue. Each record gives: clone size, J gene, CDR3 length, V gene, D gene, CDR3 protein, CDR3 DNA. A D gene is named only where the DNA matches it firmly. Size is omitted from some rows. Given values are once, few, many or a class for expanded clones.

clone_size: few
j_call: TRBJ2-7
cdr3_length: 15
v_call: TRBV6-6
d_call: NA
cdr3_aa: CASSYGDAGSYEQYF
cdr3_nt: TGTGCCAGCAGTTACGGGGACGCAGGCTCTTACGAGCAGTACTTC

clone_size: NA
j_call: TRBJ2-1
cdr3_length: 13
v_call: TRBV18
d_call: NA
cdr3_aa: CASSPPSINEQFF
cdr3_nt: TGTGCCAGCTCACCACCGTCCATCAATGAGCAGTTCTTC

clone_size: NA
j_call: TRBJ1-5
cdr3_length: 15
v_call: TRBV20-1
d_call: TRBD1
cdr3_aa: CSARAGTGWAQPQHF
cdr3_nt: TGCAGTGCTAGAGCCGGGACAGGGTGGGCTCAGCCCCAGCATTTT

clone_size: few
j_call: TRBJ2-5
cdr3_length: 15
v_call: TRBV7-3
d_call: NA
cdr3_aa: CASSLGGGGEETQYF
cdr3_nt: TGTGCCAGCAGCTTAGGTGGCGGAGGAGAGGAGACCCAGTACTTC

clone_size: NA
j_call: TRBJ2-5
cdr3_length: 15
v_call: TRBV28
d_call: NA
cdr3_aa: CASSLLRVEGETQYF
cdr3_nt: TGTGCCAGCAGTTTACTTCGGGTCGAGGGAGAGACCCAGTACTTC

clone_size: NA
j_call: TRBJ1-1
cdr3_length: 16
v_call: TRBV27
d_call: NA
cdr3_aa: CASSSWRGTLATEAFF
cdr3_nt: TGTGCCAGCAGTTCCTGGCGGGGCACCCTTGCCACTGAAGCTTTCTTT

clone_size: NA
j_call: TRBJ1-2
cdr3_length: 13
v_call: TRBV29-1
d_call: TRBD1
cdr3_aa: CSIGQGGNYGYTF
cdr3_nt: TGCAGCATTGGGCAGGGGGGAAACTATGGCTACACCTTC

clone_size: NA
j_call: TRBJ1-2
cdr3_length: 12
v_call: TRBV20-1
d_call: TRBD1
cdr3_aa: CSAGQAEVGYTF
cdr3_nt: TGCAGTGCTGGACAGGCGGAAGTAGGCTACACCTTC

clone_size: NA
j_call: TRBJ2-1
cdr3_length: 14
v_call: TRBV30
d_call: NA
cdr3_aa: CAWSGGGLNNEQFF
cdr3_nt: TGTGCCTGGAGTGGCGGCGGGCTGAACAATGAGCAGTTCTTC

clone_size: many
j_call: TRBJ2-1
cdr3_length: 15
v_call: TRBV29-1
d_call: TRBD2
cdr3_aa: CSAAPGLVSYNEQFF
cdr3_nt: TGCAGCGCCGCCCCGGGACTAGTCTCCTACAATGAGCAGTTCTTC

clone_size: NA
j_call: TRBJ2-7
cdr3_length: 15
v_call: TRBV6-5
d_call: NA
cdr3_aa: CASEGRQRVTYEQYF
cdr3_nt: TGTGCCTCCGAAGGGAGACAGCGTGTCACCTACGAGCAGTACTTC

clone_size: many
j_call: TRBJ2-5
cdr3_length: 18
v_call: TRBV29-1
d_call: TRBD2
cdr3_aa: CSVEELDRLAGGQETQYF
cdr3_nt: TGCAGCGTTGAAGAGTTGGATCGGCTAGCGGGGGGTCAAGAGACCCAGTACTTC

clone_size: few
j_call: TRBJ2-1
cdr3_length: 15
v_call: TRBV12-3/TRBV12-4
d_call: TRBD2
cdr3_aa: CASTTNLWREGYQFF
cdr3_nt: TGTGCCAGCACCACCAATCTCTGGCGGGAGGGATATCAGTTCTTC

clone_size: NA
j_call: TRBJ1-2
cdr3_length: 14
v_call: TRBV11-1
d_call: NA
cdr3_aa: CASQSGLSLDGYTF
cdr3_nt: TGTGCCAGCCAGTCGGGGCTGTCGCTGGATGGCTACACCTTC

clone_size: few
j_call: TRBJ2-1
cdr3_length: 14
v_call: TRBV20-1
d_call: NA
cdr3_aa: CSARGTTGYNEQFF
cdr3_nt: TGCAGTGCTAGAGGAACCACTGGGTACAATGAGCAGTTCTTC

clone_size: NA
j_call: TRBJ2-3
cdr3_length: 15
v_call: TRBV12-3/TRBV12-4
d_call: NA
cdr3_aa: CASSRDSFLGDTQYF
cdr3_nt: TGTGCCAGCAGCCGGGACTCCTTTCTGGGAGATACGCAGTATTTT

clone_size: NA
j_call: TRBJ1-5
cdr3_length: 15
v_call: TRBV18
d_call: NA
cdr3_aa: CASSIGAGNNQPQHF
cdr3_nt: TGTGCCAGCTCGATAGGAGCGGGCAATAATCAGCCCCAGCATTTT

clone_size: NA
j_call: TRBJ2-3
cdr3_length: 14
v_call: TRBV3-1
d_call: NA
cdr3_aa: CASSKGAETDTQYF
cdr3_nt: TGTGCCAGCAGCAAAGGGGCGGAAACAGATACGCAGTATTTT

clone_size: NA
j_call: TRBJ2-1
cdr3_length: 12
v_call: TRBV7-9
d_call: NA
cdr3_aa: CAGSSRTSPQFF
cdr3_nt: TGTGCCGGCAGTTCCAGAACTAGCCCCCAGTTCTTC

clone_size: many
j_call: TRBJ1-2
cdr3_length: 17
v_call: TRBV5-6
d_call: NA
cdr3_aa: CASSLGRGPPSGYGYTF
cdr3_nt: TGTGCCAGCAGCTTGGGAAGGGGTCCGCCGTCGGGCTATGGCTACACCTTC

clone_size: NA
j_call: TRBJ1-6
cdr3_length: 20
v_call: TRBV5-1
d_call: TRBD1
cdr3_aa: CASRPGTGSSEGSYNSPLHF
cdr3_nt: TGCGCCAGCAGACCCGGGACAGGATCATCGGAAGGCTCCTATAATTCACCCCTCCACTTT

clone_size: NA
j_call: TRBJ1-1
cdr3_length: 15
v_call: TRBV30
d_call: TRBD1
cdr3_aa: CAWIRGEGANTEAFF
cdr3_nt: TGTGCCTGGATACGTGGTGAGGGGGCGAACACTGAAGCTTTCTTT

clone_size: NA
j_call: TRBJ1-1
cdr3_length: 15
v_call: TRBV10-3
d_call: NA
cdr3_aa: CAISESVGAGTEAFF
cdr3_nt: TGTGCCATCAGTGAGTCGGTCGGAGCAGGGACTGAAGCTTTCTTT

clone_size: many
j_call: TRBJ1-2
cdr3_length: 13
v_call: TRBV7-9
d_call: NA
cdr3_aa: CASSPAGPYGYTF
cdr3_nt: TGTGCCAGCAGCCCGGCTGGGCCATATGGCTACACCTTC

clone_size: few
j_call: TRBJ2-7
cdr3_length: 12
v_call: TRBV6-2/TRBV6-3
d_call: NA
cdr3_aa: CASSYGHYEQYF
cdr3_nt: TGTGCCAGCAGTTACGGGCACTACGAGCAGTACTTC

clone_size: NA
j_call: TRBJ2-3
cdr3_length: 15
v_call: TRBV6-1
d_call: TRBD2
cdr3_aa: CASSRTSGSRGTQYF
cdr3_nt: TGTGCCAGCAGTCGGACTAGCGGGAGTAGAGGTACGCAGTATTTT

clone_size: few
j_call: TRBJ2-3
cdr3_length: 20
v_call: TRBV7-8
d_call: TRBD2
cdr3_aa: CASSSPESGGLRMSTDTQYF
cdr3_nt: TGTGCCAGCAGCTCCCCGGAGAGCGGGGGGCTACGAATGAGCACAGATACGCAGTATTTT

clone_size: NA
j_call: TRBJ1-5
cdr3_length: 14
v_call: TRBV4-1
d_call: NA
cdr3_aa: CASRDIYSNQPQHF
cdr3_nt: TGCGCCAGCAGGGATATTTATAGCAATCAGCCCCAGCATTTT

clone_size: few
j_call: TRBJ2-3
cdr3_length: 16
v_call: TRBV2
d_call: NA
cdr3_aa: CASRGEGSTSTDTQYF
cdr3_nt: TGTGCCAGCAGGGGGGAAGGGTCGACTAGCACAGATACGCAGTATTTT

clone_size: many
j_call: TRBJ2-7
cdr3_length: 14
v_call: TRBV4-1
d_call: NA
cdr3_aa: CASSPALGRYEQYF
cdr3_nt: TGCGCCAGCAGCCCCGCCCTGGGGCGGTATGAGCAGTACTTC

clone_size: NA
j_call: TRBJ2-2
cdr3_length: 16
v_call: TRBV7-3
d_call: TRBD1
cdr3_aa: CASSRQGTSNTGELFF
cdr3_nt: TGTGCCAGCAGCCGACAGGGTACTTCGAACACCGGGGAGCTGTTTTTT

clone_size: few
j_call: TRBJ2-1
cdr3_length: 15
v_call: TRBV20-1
d_call: TRBD2
cdr3_aa: CSAGPLAGPRNEQFF
cdr3_nt: TGCAGTGCTGGACCTCTAGCGGGCCCTCGGAATGAGCAGTTCTTC

clone_size: NA
j_call: TRBJ2-1
cdr3_length: 13
v_call: TRBV4-2
d_call: NA
cdr3_aa: CASSQGASGEQFF
cdr3_nt: TGTGCCAGCAGCCAGGGTGCCTCGGGGGAGCAGTTCTTC

clone_size: few
j_call: TRBJ2-5
cdr3_length: 12
v_call: TRBV3-1
d_call: NA
cdr3_aa: CASRIAAETQYF
cdr3_nt: TGTGCCAGCAGGATAGCGGCAGAGACCCAGTACTTC

clone_size: few
j_call: TRBJ2-1
cdr3_length: 16
v_call: TRBV14
d_call: TRBD2
cdr3_aa: CASSRFLAGDGNEQFF
cdr3_nt: TGTGCCAGCAGCCGCTTCTTAGCGGGAGATGGCAATGAGCAGTTCTTC

clone_size: few
j_call: TRBJ2-1
cdr3_length: 16
v_call: TRBV7-3
d_call: NA
cdr3_aa: CASSLGYRPEFNEQFF
cdr3_nt: TGTGCCAGCAGCTTAGGTTACAGGCCTGAGTTCAATGAGCAGTTCTTC

clone_size: few
j_call: TRBJ2-1
cdr3_length: 14
v_call: TRBV7-9
d_call: NA
cdr3_aa: CASSPGYQDNERFF
cdr3_nt: TGTGCCAGCAGCCCTGGGTATCAGGACAATGAGCGGTTCTTC

clone_size: NA
j_call: TRBJ2-5
cdr3_length: 15
v_call: TRBV11-1
d_call: NA
cdr3_aa: CASSLEGTYEETQYF
cdr3_nt: TGTGCCAGCAGCTTGGAAGGGACTTATGAAGAGACCCAGTACTTC

clone_size: NA
j_call: TRBJ1-1
cdr3_length: 12
v_call: TRBV14
d_call: NA
cdr3_aa: CASSRDNFVAFF
cdr3_nt: TGTGCCAGCAGTCGGGACAATTTTGTAGCTTTCTTT

clone_size: few
j_call: TRBJ1-1
cdr3_length: 15
v_call: TRBV7-9
d_call: TRBD1
cdr3_aa: CASSPGQGGITEAFF
cdr3_nt: TGTGCCAGCAGCCCCGGACAGGGGGGTATCACTGAAGCTTTCTTT

clone_size: NA
j_call: TRBJ2-7
cdr3_length: 13
v_call: TRBV20-1
d_call: TRBD2
cdr3_aa: CSARLAAPYEQYF
cdr3_nt: TGCAGTGCTAGACTAGCGGCCCCCTACGAGCAGTACTTC